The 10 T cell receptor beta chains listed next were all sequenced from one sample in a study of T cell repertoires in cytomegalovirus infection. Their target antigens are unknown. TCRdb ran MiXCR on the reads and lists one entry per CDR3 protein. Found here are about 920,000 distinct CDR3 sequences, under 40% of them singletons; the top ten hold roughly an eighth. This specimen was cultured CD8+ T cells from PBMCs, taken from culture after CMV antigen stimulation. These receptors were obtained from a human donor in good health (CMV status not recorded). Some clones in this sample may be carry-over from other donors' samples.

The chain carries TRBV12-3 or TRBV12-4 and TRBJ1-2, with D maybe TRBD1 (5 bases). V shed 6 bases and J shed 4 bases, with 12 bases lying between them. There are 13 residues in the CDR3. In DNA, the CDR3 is TGTGCCAGCAGCCCGTCGGGGCCCTATGGCTACACCTTC. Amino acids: CASSPSGPYGYTF.

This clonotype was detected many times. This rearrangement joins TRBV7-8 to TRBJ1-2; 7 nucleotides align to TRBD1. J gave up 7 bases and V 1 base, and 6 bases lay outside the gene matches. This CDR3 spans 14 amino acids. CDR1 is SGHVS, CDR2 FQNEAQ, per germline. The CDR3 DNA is TGTGCCAGCAGCTTAGGCTCACAGGGGTTTGGCTACACCTTC. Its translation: CASSLGSQGFGYTF.

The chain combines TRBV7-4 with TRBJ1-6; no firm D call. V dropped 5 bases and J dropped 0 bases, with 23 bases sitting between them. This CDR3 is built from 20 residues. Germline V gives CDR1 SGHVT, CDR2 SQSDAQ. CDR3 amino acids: CASSPVRPPGESSYNSPLHF. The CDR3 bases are TGTGCCAGCAGCCCTGTCAGGCCTCCGGGAGAAAGCTCCTATAATTCACCCCTCCACTTT.

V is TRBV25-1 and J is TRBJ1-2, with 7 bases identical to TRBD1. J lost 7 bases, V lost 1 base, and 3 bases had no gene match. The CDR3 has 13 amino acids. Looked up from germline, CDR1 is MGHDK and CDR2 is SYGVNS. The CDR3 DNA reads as TGTGCCAGCAGTGAATCAGGGGGGTTTGGCTACACCTTC. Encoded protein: CASSESGGFGYTF.

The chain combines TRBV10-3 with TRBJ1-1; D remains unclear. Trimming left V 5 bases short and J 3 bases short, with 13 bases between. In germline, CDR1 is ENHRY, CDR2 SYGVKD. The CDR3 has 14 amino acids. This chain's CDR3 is CAISSGRVDTEAFF. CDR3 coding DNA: TGTGCCATCAGTTCTGGGAGGGTCGACACTGAAGCTTTCTTT.

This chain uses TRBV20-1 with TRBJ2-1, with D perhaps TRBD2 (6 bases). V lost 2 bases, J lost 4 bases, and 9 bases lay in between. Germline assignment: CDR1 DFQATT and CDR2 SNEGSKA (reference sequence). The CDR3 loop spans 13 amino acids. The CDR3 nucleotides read TGCAGTGCTAGACCGGACTATTACAATGAGCAGTTCTTC. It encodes CSARPDYYNEQFF.

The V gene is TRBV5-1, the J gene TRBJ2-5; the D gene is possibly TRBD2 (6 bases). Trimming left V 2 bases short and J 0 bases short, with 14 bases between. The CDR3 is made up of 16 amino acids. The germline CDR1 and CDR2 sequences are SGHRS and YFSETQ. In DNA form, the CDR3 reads TGCGCCAGCAGCTTTGGGTGGGGACTGGACCAAGAGACCCAGTACTTC. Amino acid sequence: CASSFGWGLDQETQYF. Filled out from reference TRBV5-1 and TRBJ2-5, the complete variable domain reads KAGVTQTPRYLIKTRGQQVTLSCSPISGHRSVSWYQQTPGQGLQFLFEYFSETQRNKGNFPGRFSGRQFSNSRSEMNVSTLELGDSALYLCASSFGWGLDQETQYFGPGTRLLVL.

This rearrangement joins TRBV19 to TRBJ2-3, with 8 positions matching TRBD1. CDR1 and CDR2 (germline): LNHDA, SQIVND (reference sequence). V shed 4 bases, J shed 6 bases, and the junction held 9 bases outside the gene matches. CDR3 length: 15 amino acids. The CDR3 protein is CASSNQDREVDTQYF. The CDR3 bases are TGTGCCAGTAGTAACCAGGACAGGGAGGTGGATACGCAGTATTTT.

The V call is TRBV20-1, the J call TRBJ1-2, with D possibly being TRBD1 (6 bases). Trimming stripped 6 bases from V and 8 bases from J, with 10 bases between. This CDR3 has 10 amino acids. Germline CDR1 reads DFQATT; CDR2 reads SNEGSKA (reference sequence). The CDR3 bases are TGCAGTGCCCCGACAGGAGGCTACACCTTC. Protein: CSAPTGGYTF.

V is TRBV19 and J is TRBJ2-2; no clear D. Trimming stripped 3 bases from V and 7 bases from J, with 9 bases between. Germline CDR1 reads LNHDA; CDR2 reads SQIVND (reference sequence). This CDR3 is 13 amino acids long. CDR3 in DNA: TGTGCCAGTAGTATCCAGTTAAGCGGGGAGCTGTTTTTT. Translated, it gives CASSIQLSGELFF.